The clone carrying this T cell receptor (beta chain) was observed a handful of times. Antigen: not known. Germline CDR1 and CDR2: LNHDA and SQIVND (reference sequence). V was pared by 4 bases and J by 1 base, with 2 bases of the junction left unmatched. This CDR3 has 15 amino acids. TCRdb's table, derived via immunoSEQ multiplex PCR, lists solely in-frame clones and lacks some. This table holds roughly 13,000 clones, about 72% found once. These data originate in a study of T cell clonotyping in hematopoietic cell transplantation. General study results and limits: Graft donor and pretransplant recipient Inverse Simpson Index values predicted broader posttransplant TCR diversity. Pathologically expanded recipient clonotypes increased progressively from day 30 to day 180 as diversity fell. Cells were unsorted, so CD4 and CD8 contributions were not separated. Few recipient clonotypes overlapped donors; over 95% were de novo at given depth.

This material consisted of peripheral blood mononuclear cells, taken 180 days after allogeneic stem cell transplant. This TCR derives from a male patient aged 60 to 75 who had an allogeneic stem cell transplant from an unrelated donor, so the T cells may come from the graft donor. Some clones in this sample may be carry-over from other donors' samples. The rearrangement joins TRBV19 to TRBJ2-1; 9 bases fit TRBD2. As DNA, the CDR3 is TGTGCCAGTAGTAAGACTAGCGGATCCTACAATGAGCAGTTCTTC. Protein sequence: CASSKTSGSYNEQFF.